The 14 T cell receptor beta chains below were found in one sample sequenced in a study of T cell responses to AZD1222 COVID-19 vaccine. Sequenced by immunoSEQ multiplex PCR; TCRdb stores in-frame clones only, minus some. The sample consists of about 93,000 clones, approximately 86% of them appearing once. The sample was peripheral blood, taken on day 0 of AZD1222 vaccination. The origin of the receptors is an adult in good health.

Only one count was recorded for this clone. This chain connects TRBV19 to TRBJ1-4; TRBD1 aligns across 8 bases. Trimming took 6 bases from V and 8 from J; bases not matched to a gene: 11. CDR1 and CDR2 from the germline V gene are LNHDA and SQIVND (reference sequence). The CDR3 consists of 15 residues. The CDR3 region has the DNA TGTGCCAGTAGCATCACCGGGACAGGAATGGAAAAACTGTTTTTT. It specifies CASSITGTGMEKLFF.

As regards this clone: The same CDR3 also results from other DNA sequences found in this sample. The V gene is TRBV11-2, the J gene TRBJ1-2, with D uncertain. The CDR3 length is 12 residues. Germline V lookup: CDR1 SGHAT, CDR2 FQNNGV. Trimming pared 3 bases from V and 4 bases from J, leaving 6 bases between. This CDR3 is CASSLLSYGYTF. CDR3 in DNA: TGTGCCAGCAGCTTGTTAAGCTATGGCTACACCTTC.

The chain combines TRBV18 with TRBJ1-5; the match to TRBD1 covers 9 bases. V shed 6 bases, J shed 0 bases, and the junction held 12 bases outside the gene matches. Germline CDR1 is KGHSH and CDR2 is LQKENI. CDR3 size: 18 residues. The CDR3 bases are TGTGCCAGCTCCCCGACCGGGACAGGGCCTTATAGCAATCAGCCCCAGCATTTT. Protein product: CASSPTGTGPYSNQPQHF.

J is TRBJ1-4 and V is TRBV3-1 (or the pseudogene TRBV3-2); D gene unclear. Germline values: CDR1 LGHDT, CDR2 YNNKEL (reference sequence). V was trimmed by 2 bases and J by 8 bases, leaving 6 bases between them. CDR3 size: 12 residues. CDR3 protein: CASSQSEEKLFF. CDR3 DNA sequence: TGTGCCAGCAGCCAATCGGAAGAAAAACTGTTTTTT.

The gene calls are TRBV27 and TRBJ2-3; TRBD1 might be the D (6 bases). Germline assignment: CDR1 MNHEY and CDR2 SMNVEV (reference sequence). The CDR3 sequence is 15 residues long. V lost 5 bases, J lost 4 bases, and 16 bases lay in between. CDR3 bases: TGTGCCAGCAGTCGCCCGGGACACTGGGCAGATACGCAGTATTTT. Residues: CASSRPGHWADTQYF.

This rearrangement joins TRBV6-2 or TRBV6-3 to TRBJ1-1; 7 bases are a match to TRBD1. With 6 bases clipped from V and 1 base from J, the junction kept 5 bases outside the gene matches. Germline lookup yields CDR1 MNHEY and CDR2 SVGEGT. The CDR3 is 14 residues long. The CDR3 loop is CASSPGTANTEAFF. The DNA of the CDR3 is TGTGCCAGCAGCCCCGGGACAGCGAACACTGAAGCTTTCTTT.

This clone was detected only once. The chain employs TRBV24-1 and TRBJ2-7, with D perhaps TRBD1 (6 bases). This CDR3 contains 14 residues. V lost 5 bases and J 3 bases, leaving 13 bases between the germline ends. Germline V lookup: CDR1 KGHDR, CDR2 SFDVKD. CDR3 residues: CATSAATGDYEQYF. For the CDR3, the DNA is TGTGCCACCAGTGCCGCGACAGGAGACTACGAGCAGTACTTC.

The chain couples TRBV6-5 to TRBJ1-1; D gene ambiguous. The CDR3 is 14 residues long. Germline-derived CDR1 and CDR2 are MNHEY and SVGAGI. V lost 3 bases and J lost 0, with 8 bases in between. CDR3 nucleotide sequence: TGTGCCAGCAGTTATTCGGGGATGAACACTGAAGCTTTCTTT. It translates to CASSYSGMNTEAFF.

V is TRBV18 and J is TRBJ2-3; D remains unclear. Germline CDR1 KGHSH, CDR2 LQKENI. Trimming took off 6 bases at V and 0 bases at J, with 10 bases between the two ends. The CDR3 totals 14 residues. The CDR3 spells CASSLTSSTDTQYF. The CDR3 DNA reads as TGTGCCAGCTCCCTTACCTCTAGCACAGATACGCAGTATTTT.

The chain employs TRBV5-6 and TRBJ2-1; no clear D gene. The germline gives CDR1 SGHDT, CDR2 YYEEEE. V was cut by 0 bases and J by 7 bases, with 14 bases left in between. The CDR3 runs to 15 residues. The CDR3 DNA sequence: TGTGCCAGCAGCTTGGGTGGAACGGTGGAGAATGAGCAGTTCTTC. This translates into CASSLGGTVENEQFF.

V usage is TRBV19 and J usage is TRBJ2-5; D could derive from TRBD1 or TRBD2 (5 bases each). The V end was cut by 5 bases, the J end by 2 bases, with 9 bases between. CDR3 length equals 13 residues. Per germline, CDR1 LNHDA and CDR2 SQIVND (reference sequence). DNA for the CDR3: TGTGCCAGTAGTGAGGGACGGCAAGAGACCCAGTACTTC. Its protein product is CASSEGRQETQYF.

The chain couples TRBV10-2 to TRBJ2-1, with D possibly being TRBD2 (6 bases). CDR3 length: 14 residues. V was pared by 0 bases and J by 11 bases, with 14 bases between. From germline, CDR1 is WSHSY and CDR2 SAAADI. The CDR3 DNA reads as TGCGCCAGCAGTGAGTCCGGTAGCGGCCGGAAGCAGTTCTTC. Translation gives CASSESGSGRKQFF.

This clone was seen once. V is TRBV4-3 and J is TRBJ2-7, with a weak D call TRBD1 (6 bases). V lost 1 base and J 3 bases, leaving 13 bases between the germline ends. The CDR3 has 15 amino acids. Per germline, CDR1 LGHNA and CDR2 YSLEER. For the CDR3, the DNA is TGCGCCAGCAGCCAAGGGCAGGGGTTGGGCTACGAGCAGTACTTC. This codes for CASSQGQGLGYEQYF.

J is TRBJ2-1 and V is TRBV7-2; TRBD1 aligns across 7 bases. The CDR3 extends over 14 amino acids. Germline values: CDR1 SGHTA, CDR2 FQGNSA. V gave up 5 bases and J gave up 10 bases; unmatched junction bases: 11. CDR3 region: CASSEYYRGWEQFF. The CDR3 DNA reads as TGTGCCAGCAGCGAATATTACAGGGGATGGGAGCAGTTCTTC.